Below, one T cell receptor (beta chain) is given with its context. The antigen is unknown. CDR1 is MRHNA, CDR2 SNTAGT, per germline. The CDR3 has 16 amino acids. Unmatched junction bases numbered 4, after V lost 4 bases and J lost 2 bases. The table came from immunoSEQ multiplex PCR; TCRdb's copy has only in-frame clones and leaves some out. The table shows some 45,000 clones, with approximately 95% occurring only once. The data belong to a study of cytomegalovirus exposure and HLA in healthy donors. Broader study findings: Rarity held for most TCR sequences, but there were some public TCRs that occurred in many donors. Overall, approximately 150 TCR beta chains were annotated as cytomegalovirus-associated. Reports described diagnosis of cytomegalovirus status by the classifier as highly specific and sensitive.

Material: PBMCs. The receptor comes from a young woman in good health and CMV-seropositive. This rearrangement joins TRBV6-4 to TRBJ2-3, with 12 bases lining up with TRBD2. The CDR3 region is CASSGLAGGTTDTQYF. In DNA, the CDR3 is TGTGCCAGCAGTGGCCTAGCGGGAGGGACCACAGATACGCAGTATTTT.